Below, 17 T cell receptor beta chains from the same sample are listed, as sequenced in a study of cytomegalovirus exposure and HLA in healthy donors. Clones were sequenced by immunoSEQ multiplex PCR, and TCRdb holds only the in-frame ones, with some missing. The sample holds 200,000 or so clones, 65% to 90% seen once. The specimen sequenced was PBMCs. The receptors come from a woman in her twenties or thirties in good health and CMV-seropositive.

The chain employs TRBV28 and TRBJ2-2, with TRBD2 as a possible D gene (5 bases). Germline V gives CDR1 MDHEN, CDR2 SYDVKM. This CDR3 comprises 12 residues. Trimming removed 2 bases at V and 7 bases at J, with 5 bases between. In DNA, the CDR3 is TGTGCCAGCAGTTTAACTAGCGGGGAGCTGTTTTTT. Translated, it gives CASSLTSGELFF. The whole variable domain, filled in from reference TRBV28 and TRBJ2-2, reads DVKVTQSSRYLVKRTGEKVFLECVQDMDHENMFWYRQDPGLGLRLIYFSYDVKMKEKGDIPEGYSVSREKKERFSLILESASTNQTSMYLCASSLTSGELFFGEGSRLTVL.

The chain's CDR3 is CASRRQGSDTQYF. The CDR3 DNA is TGTGCCAGTAGAAGACAGGGGTCAGATACGCAGTATTTT. This rearrangement joins TRBV19 to TRBJ2-3; 8 bases align to TRBD1. V shed 6 bases, J shed 4 bases, and the junction held 3 bases outside the gene matches. The germline V gene has CDR1 LNHDA and CDR2 SQIVND (reference sequence). The CDR3 totals 13 residues.

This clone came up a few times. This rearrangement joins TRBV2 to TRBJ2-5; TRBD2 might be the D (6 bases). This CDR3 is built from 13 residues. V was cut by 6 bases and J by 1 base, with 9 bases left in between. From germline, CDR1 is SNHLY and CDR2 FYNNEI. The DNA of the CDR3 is TGTGCCAGCAGCGGAGGGTCCCAAGAGACCCAGTACTTC. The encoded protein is CASSGGSQETQYF.

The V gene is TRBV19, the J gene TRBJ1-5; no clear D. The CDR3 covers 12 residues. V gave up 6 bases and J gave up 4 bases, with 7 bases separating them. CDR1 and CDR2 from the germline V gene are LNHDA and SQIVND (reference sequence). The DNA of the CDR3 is TGTGCCAGTAGGAAGGAGAATCAGCCCCAGCATTTT. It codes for CASRKENQPQHF.

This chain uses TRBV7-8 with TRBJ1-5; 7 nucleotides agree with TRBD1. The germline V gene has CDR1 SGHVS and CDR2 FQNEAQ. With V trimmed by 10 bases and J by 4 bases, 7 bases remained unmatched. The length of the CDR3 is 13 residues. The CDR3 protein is CATSRGRNQPQHF. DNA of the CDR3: TGTGCCACCTCTAGGGGGCGAAATCAGCCCCAGCATTTT.

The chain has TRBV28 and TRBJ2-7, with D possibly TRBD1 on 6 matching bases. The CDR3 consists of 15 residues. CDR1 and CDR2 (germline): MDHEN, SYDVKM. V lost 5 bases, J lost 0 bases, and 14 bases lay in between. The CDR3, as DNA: TGTGCCAGCAGTGTCTTACCAGGGGCCTCCTACGAGCAGTACTTC. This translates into CASSVLPGASYEQYF.

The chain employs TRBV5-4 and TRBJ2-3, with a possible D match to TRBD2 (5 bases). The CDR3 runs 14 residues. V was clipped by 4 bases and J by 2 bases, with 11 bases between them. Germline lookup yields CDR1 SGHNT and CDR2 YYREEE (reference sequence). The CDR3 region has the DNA TGTGCCAGCAGCCCGGACTCGTACACAGATACGCAGTATTTT. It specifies CASSPDSYTDTQYF. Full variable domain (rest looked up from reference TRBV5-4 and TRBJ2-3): ETGVTQSPTHLIKTRGQQVTLRCSSQSGHNTVSWYQQALGQGPQFIFQYYREEENGRGNFPPRFSGLQFPNYSSELNVNALELDDSALYLCASSPDSYTDTQYFGPGTRLTVL.

CDR3 sequence reads: CASSGPLAGETQYF. Here the CDR3 DNA reads TGTGCCAGCAGTGGCCCACTAGCGGGAGAGACCCAGTACTTC. This chain links TRBV2 with TRBJ2-5; the match to TRBD2 covers 9 bases. The germline gives CDR1 SNHLY, CDR2 FYNNEI. The V segment lost 4 bases and the J segment 4 bases; nucleotides outside the gene matches: 4. The CDR3 consists of 14 residues.

The CDR3 protein is CASHSGRGSEQFF. CDR3 DNA sequence: TGTGCCAGCCATAGCGGGAGGGGTAGTGAGCAGTTCTTC. The chain carries TRBV2 and TRBJ2-1; 11 bases align to TRBD2. The CDR3 sequence is 13 residues long. Germline V lookup: CDR1 SNHLY, CDR2 FYNNEI. V was pared by 8 bases and J by 9 bases, with 6 bases of the junction left unmatched.

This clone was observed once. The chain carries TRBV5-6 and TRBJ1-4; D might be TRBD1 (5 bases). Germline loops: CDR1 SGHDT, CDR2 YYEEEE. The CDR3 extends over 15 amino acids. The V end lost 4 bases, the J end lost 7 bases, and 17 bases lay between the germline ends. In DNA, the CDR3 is TGTGCCAGCAGCGACACGCGGGGGGACGTTGAAAAACTGTTTTTT. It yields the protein CASSDTRGDVEKLFF.

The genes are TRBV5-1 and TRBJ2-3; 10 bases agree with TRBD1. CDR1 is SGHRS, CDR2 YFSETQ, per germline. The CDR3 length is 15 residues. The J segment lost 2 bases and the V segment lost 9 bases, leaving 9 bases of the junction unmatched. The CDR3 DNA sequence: TGCGCCACCCGACAGGGGGCATCCTCCACAGATACGCAGTATTTT. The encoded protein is CATRQGASSTDTQYF.

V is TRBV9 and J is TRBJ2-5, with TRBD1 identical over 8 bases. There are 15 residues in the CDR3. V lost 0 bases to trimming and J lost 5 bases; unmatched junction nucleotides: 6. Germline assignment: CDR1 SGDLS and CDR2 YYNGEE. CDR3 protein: CASSVGGQVRETQYF. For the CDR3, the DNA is TGTGCCAGCAGCGTAGGGGGACAGGTTAGGGAGACCCAGTACTTC.

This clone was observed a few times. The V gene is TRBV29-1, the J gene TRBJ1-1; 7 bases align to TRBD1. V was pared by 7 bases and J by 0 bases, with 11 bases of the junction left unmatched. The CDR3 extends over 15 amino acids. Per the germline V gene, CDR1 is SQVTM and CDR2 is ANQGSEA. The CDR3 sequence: CSGTGTAIMNTEAFF. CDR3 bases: TGCAGCGGCACCGGGACAGCGATTATGAACACTGAAGCTTTCTTT.

As DNA, the CDR3 is TGTGCCAGCAGCTTAGTTGCGGTAACCTACGAGCAGTACTTC. Its protein product is CASSLVAVTYEQYF. This chain links TRBV11-2 with TRBJ2-7; no definite D call. Germline V gene data show CDR1 as SGHAT and CDR2 as FQNNGV. Trimming took 1 base from V and 2 from J, leaving 9 bases between them. This CDR3 contains 14 residues.

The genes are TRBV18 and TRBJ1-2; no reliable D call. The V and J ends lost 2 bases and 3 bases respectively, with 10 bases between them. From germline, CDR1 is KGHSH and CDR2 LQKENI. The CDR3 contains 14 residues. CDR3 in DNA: TGTGCCAGCTCACCATCATCAGATTACTATGGCTACACCTTC. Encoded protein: CASSPSSDYYGYTF. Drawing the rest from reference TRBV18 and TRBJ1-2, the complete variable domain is NAGVMQNPRHLVRRRGQEARLRCSPMKGHSHVYWYRQLPEEGLKFMVYLQKENIIDESGMPKERFSAEFPKEGPSILRIQQVVRGDSAAYFCASSPSSDYYGYTFGSGTRLTVV.

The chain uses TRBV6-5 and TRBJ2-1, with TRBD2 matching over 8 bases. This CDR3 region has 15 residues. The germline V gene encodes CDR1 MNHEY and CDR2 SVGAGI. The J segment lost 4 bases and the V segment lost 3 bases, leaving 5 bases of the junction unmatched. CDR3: CASSYTSGGYNEQFF. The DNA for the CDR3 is TGTGCCAGCAGTTATACGTCGGGAGGGTACAATGAGCAGTTCTTC.

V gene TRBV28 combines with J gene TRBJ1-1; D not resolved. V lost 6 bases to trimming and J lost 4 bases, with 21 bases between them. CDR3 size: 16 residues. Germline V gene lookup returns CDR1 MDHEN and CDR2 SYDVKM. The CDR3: CASRTLGSLGGTEAFF. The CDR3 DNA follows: TGTGCCAGCAGAACCCTCGGTTCCCTAGGAGGCACTGAAGCTTTCTTT.